This T cell receptor beta chain was retrieved from a study of shared clonotypes between healthy human individuals. Study-level points and caveats: Blood was the sole source, and tissue repertoires probably differ.

Regarding this clone: Its antigen is not known.

The deep-level immunoSEQ assay was used. Profiled with immunoSEQ multiplex PCR; TCRdb holds only in-frame clones, not every one. In the table there are some 1,100,000 clones, about 80% of which are singletons. V lost 6 bases and J lost 2, with 10 bases in between. Germline lookup yields CDR1 MDHEN and CDR2 SYDVKM. This CDR3 has 13 residues. The receptor was derived from a man aged 18 to 29 in good health. Some clones in this sample may be carry-over from other donors' samples. This chain connects TRBV28 to TRBJ2-5; D possibly corresponds to TRBD1 (7 bases). The sequenced sample was memory CD4+ T cells from PBMCs. Documented subset: CD45RA-negative fraction. CDR3 bases: TGTGCCAGCAGGCGGGACAGACAAGAGACCCAGTACTTC. This codes for CASRRDRQETQYF. The full variable domain, completed using reference TRBV28 and TRBJ2-5, is DVKVTQSSRYLVKRTGEKVFLECVQDMDHENMFWYRQDPGLGLRLIYFSYDVKMKEKGDIPEGYSVSREKKERFSLILESASTNQTSMYLCASRRDRQETQYFGPGTRLLVL.